Sequencing of this T cell receptor (beta chain) was carried out in a study of T cells after yellow fever vaccination. In this sample, this clonotype turned up many times. Its target is unknown. The CDR3 runs 13 residues. The germline V gene encodes CDR1 SGHTA and CDR2 FQGNSA. Between the trimmed V and J ends, which lost 1 base and 3 bases, there was a span of 6 bases. Study-level findings and limits: Researchers report a weaker secondary response that nonetheless peaked faster, day 5 versus 15. Repertoires obtained by FACS sorting could include abundant clonotypes that entered as contaminants from the bulk population. Only a small proportion of the clonotypes turned up in both the CD4 and the CD8 compartments, likely arising from convergent recombination.

TCR cDNA was made by 5'RACE template switching, adding a universal primer site and UMIs. TCRdb analysed the 5' RACE reads with MiXCR anew, one entry per CDR3 protein. The sample holds hundreds of thousands of distinct CDR3 sequences, around 13% seen once. The starting material was CD4+ T cells sorted from PBMCs, obtained 15 days after the yellow fever booster vaccination. V gene TRBV7-2 combines with J gene TRBJ1-2, with unresolved D. The clonotype comes from a man aged 18 to 30 who received the YFV17D yellow fever vaccine. In DNA form, the CDR3 reads TGTGCCAGCAGCTTAGGGTTGGACTATGGCTACACCTTC. Encoded protein: CASSLGLDYGYTF.